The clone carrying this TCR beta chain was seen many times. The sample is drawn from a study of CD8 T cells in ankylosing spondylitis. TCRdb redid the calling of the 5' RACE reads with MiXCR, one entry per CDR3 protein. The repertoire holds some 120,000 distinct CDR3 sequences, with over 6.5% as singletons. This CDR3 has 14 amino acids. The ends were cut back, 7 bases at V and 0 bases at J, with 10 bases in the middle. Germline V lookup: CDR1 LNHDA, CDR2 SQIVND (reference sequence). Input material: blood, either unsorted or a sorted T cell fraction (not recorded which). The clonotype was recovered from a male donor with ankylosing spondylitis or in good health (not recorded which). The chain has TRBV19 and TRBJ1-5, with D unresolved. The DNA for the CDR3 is TGTGCCAGTACAGCATTCTATAGCAATCAGCCCCAGCATTTT. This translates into CASTAFYSNQPQHF.